This is a list of T cell receptor beta chains from one sample in a study of cytomegalovirus exposure and HLA in healthy donors. The data were produced by immunoSEQ multiplex PCR, yet TCRdb's version contains in-frame clones alone and is incomplete. Counted here are 84,000 or so clones, around 80% occurring once; the ten biggest clones make up around 15%. Source material: PBMCs. Receptor source: a human donor in good health. The CDR3 runs from the conserved cysteine through the conserved F or W. The order of the fields is J gene, V gene, clone size, D gene, CDR3 protein, CDR3 DNA. D genes are given only for firm matches. Clone size appears in some rows only: once, few, many, or a class for an expanded clone.

>TRBJ2-7|TRBV2|.|.
CASSPQGYEQYF
TGTGCCAGCTCACCTCAGGGCTACGAGCAGTACTTC
>TRBJ2-2|TRBV7-8|.|.
CASSLEVGGTGELFF
TGTGCCAGCAGCTTAGAAGTCGGTGGCACCGGGGAGCTGTTTTTT
>TRBJ2-1|TRBV4-3|.|.
CASSQDWRGSYNEQFF
TGCGCCAGCAGCCAAGATTGGCGAGGCTCCTACAATGAGCAGTTCTTC
>TRBJ1-5|TRBV2|.|.
CASKLTGNQPQHF
TGTGCCAGCAAATTAACCGGGAATCAGCCCCAGCATTTT
>TRBJ2-7|TRBV10-3|.|TRBD1
CASMGDSSYEQYF
TGTGCCAGTATGGGGGACAGTTCCTACGAGCAGTACTTC
>TRBJ2-2|TRBV29-1|.|TRBD2
CSVGREAGGPGGELFF
TGCAGCGTTGGCCGGGAAGCGGGGGGGCCCGGCGGGGAGCTGTTTTTT
>TRBJ2-1|TRBV18|.|.
CASSPPDSPYNEQFF
TGTGCCAGCTCACCACCGGACAGCCCGTACAATGAGCAGTTCTTC
>TRBJ2-7|TRBV13|few|.
CASSVGSGSSYEQYF
TGTGCCAGCAGCGTCGGATCGGGGAGCTCCTACGAGCAGTACTTC
>TRBJ2-3|TRBV7-2|.|TRBD2
CASSLLAGGQEDTQYF
TGTGCCAGCAGCTTACTAGCGGGGGGGCAGGAAGATACGCAGTATTTT
>TRBJ2-1|TRBV4-1|.|TRBD1
CASRDRGYNEQFF
TGCGCCAGCCGGGACAGGGGCTACAATGAGCAGTTCTTC
>TRBJ2-5|TRBV5-6|few|.
CASSPPSGETQYF
TGTGCCAGCAGCCCCCCCAGTGGTGAGACCCAGTACTTC
>TRBJ2-5|TRBV4-1|once|TRBD2
CASSQTPRLAGSQETQYF
TGCGCCAGCAGCCAAACCCCGAGACTAGCGGGGTCCCAAGAGACCCAGTACTTC
>TRBJ1-1|TRBV2|.|TRBD1
CASRGSGTGAYEAFF
TGTGCCAGCAGGGGTTCCGGGACAGGGGCGTATGAAGCTTTCTTT
>TRBJ2-3|TRBV5-4|.|TRBD1
CATQGAGDTQYF
TGTGCCACCCAGGGGGCCGGGGATACGCAGTATTTT
>TRBJ1-5|TRBV19|.|.
CASSPRAPNQPQHF
TGTGCCAGTAGCCCCAGGGCTCCCAATCAGCCCCAGCATTTT
>TRBJ2-5|TRBV9|.|TRBD1
CASSVDGTGEETQYF
TGTGCCAGCAGCGTAGATGGGACAGGGGAGGAGACCCAGTACTTC
>TRBJ2-2|TRBV7-9|.|.
CASSLGYSGGELFF
TGTGCCAGCAGCTTAGGGTATTCCGGCGGGGAGCTGTTTTTT
>TRBJ2-1|TRBV4-1|.|TRBD2
CASSLTTSPSGGAYEQFF
TGCGCCAGCAGCCTCACGACCAGCCCCAGCGGGGGGGCCTATGAGCAGTTCTTC
>TRBJ1-2|TRBV5-6|few|.
CASSSDWSGYTF
TGTGCCAGCAGCTCAGATTGGAGTGGCTACACCTTC
>TRBJ2-5|TRBV7-7|.|TRBD2
CASSPGLAGGIKETQYF
TGTGCCAGCAGCCCTGGACTAGCGGGGGGGATAAAAGAGACCCAGTACTTC
>TRBJ2-7|TRBV18|.|.
CASSPPAAYEQYF
TGTGCCAGCTCACCACCAGCGGCATACGAGCAGTACTTC
>TRBJ1-1|TRBV6-4|.|.
CASSLTGNTEAFF
TGTGCCAGCAGCCTGACGGGGAACACTGAAGCTTTCTTT
>TRBJ1-6|TRBV10-2|.|.
CASSEIGQLGSPLHF
TGCGCCAGCAGTGAGATAGGACAATTAGGTTCACCCCTCCACTTT
>TRBJ1-5|TRBV7-2|.|.
CASSADGAFNQPQHF
TGTGCCAGCAGCGCTGACGGAGCCTTCAATCAGCCCCAGCATTTT
>TRBJ1-1|TRBV7-2|.|TRBD1
CASRARTGGMSKAEAFF
TGTGCCAGCAGGGCGAGGACAGGGGGTATGTCGAAGGCTGAAGCTTTCTTT
>TRBJ2-5|TRBV6-6|.|TRBD2
CASRGSGEDQETQYF
TGTGCCAGCCGGGGTAGCGGGGAGGACCAAGAGACCCAGTACTTC
>TRBJ2-2|TRBV29-1|.|TRBD2
CSVEEDGRGAPGELFF
TGCAGCGTTGAAGAGGATGGGCGGGGGGCTCCTGGGGAGCTGTTTTTT